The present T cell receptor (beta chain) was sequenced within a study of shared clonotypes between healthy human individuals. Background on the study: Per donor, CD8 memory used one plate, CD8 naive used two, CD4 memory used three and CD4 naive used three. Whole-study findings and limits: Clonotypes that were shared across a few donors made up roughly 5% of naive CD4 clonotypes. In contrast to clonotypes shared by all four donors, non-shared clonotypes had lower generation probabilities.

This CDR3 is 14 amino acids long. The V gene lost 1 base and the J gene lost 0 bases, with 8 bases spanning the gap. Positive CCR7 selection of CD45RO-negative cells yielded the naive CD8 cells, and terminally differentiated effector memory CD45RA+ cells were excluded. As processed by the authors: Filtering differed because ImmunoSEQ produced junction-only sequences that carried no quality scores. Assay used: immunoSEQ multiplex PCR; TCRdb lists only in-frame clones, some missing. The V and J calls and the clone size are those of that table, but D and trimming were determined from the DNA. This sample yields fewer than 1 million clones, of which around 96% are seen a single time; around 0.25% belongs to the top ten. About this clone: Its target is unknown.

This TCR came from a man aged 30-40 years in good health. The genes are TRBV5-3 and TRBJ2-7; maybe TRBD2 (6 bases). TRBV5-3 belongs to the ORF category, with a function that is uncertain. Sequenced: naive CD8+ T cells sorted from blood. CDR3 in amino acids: CARSLSGSSYEQYF. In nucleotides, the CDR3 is TGTGCCAGAAGCTTGTCCGGGAGCTCCTACGAGCAGTACTTC.